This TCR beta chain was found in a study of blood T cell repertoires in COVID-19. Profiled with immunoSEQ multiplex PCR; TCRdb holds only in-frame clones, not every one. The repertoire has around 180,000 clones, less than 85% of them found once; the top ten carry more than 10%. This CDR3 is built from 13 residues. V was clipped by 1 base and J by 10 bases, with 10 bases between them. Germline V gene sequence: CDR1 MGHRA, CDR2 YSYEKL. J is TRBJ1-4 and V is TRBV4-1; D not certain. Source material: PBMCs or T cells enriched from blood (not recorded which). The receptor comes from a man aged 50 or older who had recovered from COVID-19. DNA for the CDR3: TGCGCCAGCAGCCAAGCCCCTCGGGGAAAACTGTTTTTT. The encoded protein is CASSQAPRGKLFF.